This T cell receptor (beta chain) came from a study of glioma-infiltrating T cells. Broader study findings: Gliomas, especially low-grade, showed above-expected tissue-blood divergence; non-neoplastic patients showed below.

Remarks on this clonotype: Its matching antigen is unknown.

V was pared by 1 base and J by 5 bases, with 10 bases between. This CDR3 is 14 amino acids long. Germline V gives CDR1 LGHNT, CDR2 FRNRAP. The iRepertoire nested amplicon-rescue multiplex PCR amplified TCR alpha and beta CDR3s from RNA. Tissue mRNA or PBMC total RNA, roughly 90-450 ng, went into one-step reverse transcription and amplification. A single record per CDR3 protein comes from TCRdb applying MiXCR to the multiplex PCR reads. The sample consists of 95,000 to 150,000 distinct CDR3 sequences, more than 20% of them appearing once. The source of this sequence is a human donor with low-grade glioma or glioblastoma, undergoing nonglioma brain surgery, or in good health (not recorded which). The J gene is TRBJ2-3, the V gene TRBV12-5; no clear D. Sequencing input: glioma tissue, nonneoplastic brain tissue, or PBMCs (not recorded which). The CDR3 spells CASGLDKTRDTQYF. CDR3 DNA: TGTGCTAGTGGTTTGGATAAGACTCGAGATACGCAGTATTTT.